What follows are 10 T cell receptor beta chains derived from one specimen sequenced in a study of blood T cell repertoires in COVID-19. TCRdb's copy holds only in-frame clones and misses some; the assay was immunoSEQ multiplex PCR. The data contain approximately 300,000 clones, around 90% of them singletons. Source material: PBMCs or T cells enriched from blood (not recorded which). The origin of the receptors is a woman in her 30s who had recovered from COVID-19.

This chain links TRBV7-8 with TRBJ2-5, with D perhaps TRBD1 (5 bases). V dropped 6 bases and J dropped 0 bases, with 11 bases sitting between them. Per the germline V gene, CDR1 is SGHVS and CDR2 is FQNEAQ. This CDR3 region has 14 residues. The CDR3 DNA follows: TGTGCCAGCAGTCCAGGGTTTAACCAAGAGACCCAGTACTTC. It codes for CASSPGFNQETQYF.

V usage is TRBV6-5 and J usage is TRBJ2-5, with 11 nucleotides matching TRBD2. This CDR3 has 15 amino acids. The trim removed 6 bases at V and 1 base at J, leaving 4 bases unmatched. The V gene's germline CDR1 is MNHEY and CDR2 SVGAGI. CDR3 bases: TGTGCCAGCAGACTTAGCGGGGGGGCCCAAGAGACCCAGTACTTC. As protein: CASRLSGGAQETQYF.

The chain is built from TRBV29-1 and TRBJ1-1; TRBD1 matches at 9 bases. Germline V gene sequence: CDR1 SQVTM, CDR2 ANQGSEA. The CDR3 is 12 amino acids. The ends lost 6 bases at V and 8 bases at J; junction bases unmatched: 7. The CDR3: CSVAGTGTEAFF. CDR3 DNA sequence: TGCAGCGTGGCCGGGACAGGGACGGAAGCTTTCTTT. Using reference TRBV29-1 and TRBJ1-1 for the parts outside the CDR3, the full variable domain is SAVISQKPSRDICQRGTSLTIQCQVDSQVTMMFWYRQQPGQSLTLIATANQGSEATYESGFVIDKFPISRPNLTFSTLTVSNMSPEDSSIYLCSVAGTGTEAFFGQGTRLTVV.

DNA for the CDR3: TGCGCCAGCAGCTTGCCGGGACTAGCTACAGCAGATACGCAGTATTTT. Translated: CASSLPGLATADTQYF. The rearrangement uses TRBV5-1 and TRBJ2-3; 9 bases are a match to TRBD2. The CDR3 is made up of 16 amino acids. With V trimmed by 1 base and J by 4 bases, 7 bases remained unmatched. CDR1 and CDR2 from the germline V gene are SGHRS and YFSETQ.

The chain couples TRBV6-5 to TRBJ1-5, with D possibly TRBD1 on 5 matching bases. The CDR3 sequence is 15 residues long. Trimming shortened V by 5 bases and J by 2 bases, and 13 bases separated the two germline ends. CDR1 MNHEY and CDR2 SVGAGI come from the germline V gene. As DNA, the CDR3 is TGTGCCAGCAGTCGGACGGGGGAGGGCAATCAGCCCCAGCATTTT. Translating gives CASSRTGEGNQPQHF.

This clone was seen only once. The V gene is TRBV4-3, the J gene TRBJ1-5; D is uncertain. V lost 5 bases and J lost 1, with 12 bases in between. The CDR3 has 15 residues. Germline V gene lookup returns CDR1 LGHNA and CDR2 YSLEER. The CDR3 spells CASSREGSSNQPQHF. Here the CDR3 DNA reads TGCGCCAGCAGCAGGGAGGGATCGAGCAATCAGCCCCAGCATTTT.

This clone showed up just a few times. The chain joins TRBV7-9 to TRBJ1-4, with 7 nucleotides matching TRBD1. From germline, CDR1 is SEHNR and CDR2 FQNEAQ (reference sequence). V gave up 5 bases and J gave up 4 bases; unmatched junction bases: 7. The length of the CDR3 is 15 residues. CDR3 sequence: CASSPPGQINEKLFF. The CDR3 bases are TGTGCCAGCAGCCCCCCGGGACAGATTAATGAAAAACTGTTTTTT.

J is TRBJ2-5 and V is TRBV3-1 (or the pseudogene TRBV3-2); no clear D. This CDR3 is 12 amino acids long. Germline loops: CDR1 LGHDT, CDR2 YNNKEL (reference sequence). Between the trimmed V and J ends, which lost 2 bases and 3 bases, there was a span of 4 bases. The CDR3, as DNA: TGTGCCAGCAGCCAAATCAAAGAGACCCAGTACTTC. This translates into CASSQIKETQYF.

J is TRBJ1-2 and V is TRBV10-3; 7 bases align to TRBD1. The CDR3 covers 14 residues. The germline V gene has CDR1 ENHRY and CDR2 SYGVKD. J gave up 8 bases and V 0 bases, and 6 bases lay outside the gene matches. DNA of the CDR3: TGTGCCATCAGTGAGTCAGGAGGGGGCCCCGGCTACACCTTC. It encodes CAISESGGGPGYTF.

The DNA for the CDR3 is TGCAGCGTTGCGGCGGGGGGCACAGATACGCAGTATTTT. This encodes CSVAAGGTDTQYF. The V and J genes are TRBV29-1 and TRBJ2-3; TRBD2 matches at 7 bases. Looked up from germline, CDR1 is SQVTM and CDR2 is ANQGSEA. Germline trimming cut 4 bases from V and 1 base from J; bases unmatched to any gene: 2. The CDR3 has 13 amino acids.